The 21 T cell receptor beta chains in this list originate from one sample, sequenced in a study of radiation and T cells in renal cell carcinoma. Repertoires were generated with immunoSEQ multiplex PCR, while TCRdb's copy carries only in-frame clones and drops some. The sample includes roughly 100,000 clones, over 65% of them seen just once. Time point here: baseline pretreatment blood. The sample's treatment: 15 Gy SBRT to primary tumor, nephrectomy 4 weeks later. Material: blood, obtained from a patient whose treatment included radiotherapy and nephrectomy. These receptor sequences come from a man aged 55 to 70 with renal cell carcinoma.

The chain is built from TRBV7-3 and TRBJ2-7, with D maybe TRBD2 (6 bases). The CDR3 totals 14 residues. V was clipped by 5 bases and J by 0 bases, with 11 bases between them. CDR1 SGHTA and CDR2 FQGTGA come from the germline V gene. The CDR3 nucleotides are TGTGCCAGCAGCCTTAGCGGAACCTCCTACGAGCAGTACTTC. Translating gives CASSLSGTSYEQYF.

The J gene is TRBJ2-7, the V gene TRBV5-1, with TRBD1 identical over 7 bases. The CDR3 is 15 residues long. The V gene's germline CDR1 is SGHRS and CDR2 YFSETQ. J lost 1 base, V lost 4 bases, and 8 bases had no gene match. DNA for the CDR3: TGCGCCAGCAGCCCCCGGCAGGGGGTATCCTACGAGCAGTACTTC. Translated, it gives CASSPRQGVSYEQYF.

This clone was recorded a few times. Here the CDR3 reads CASRLAGVNNEQFF. Written as DNA, the CDR3 is TGTGCCAGCAGGCTAGCGGGAGTTAACAATGAGCAGTTCTTC. The chain links TRBV27 to TRBJ2-1; 10 nucleotides agree with TRBD2. V lost 6 bases to trimming and J lost 5 bases; unmatched junction nucleotides: 4. The germline CDR1 and CDR2 sequences are MNHEY and SMNVEV (reference sequence). The CDR3 is 14 residues long.

This chain connects TRBV7-7 to TRBJ2-5, with TRBD1 identical over 8 bases. The CDR3 has 13 residues. Trimming at V came to 4 bases and at J to 4 bases, leaving 2 bases not matched to a gene. The germline gives CDR1 SSHAT, CDR2 FNYEAQ (reference sequence). In DNA form, the CDR3 reads TGTGCCAGCAGCTCCACAGGGGGAGAGACCCAGTACTTC. Protein product: CASSSTGGETQYF.

This sequence joins TRBV5-1 and TRBJ2-2; 7 bases match TRBD2. CDR1 SGHRS and CDR2 YFSETQ come from the germline V gene. CDR3 length: 15 residues. V was clipped by 1 base and J by 5 bases; unmatched bases: 5. Written as DNA, the CDR3 is TGCGCCAGCAGCTTGACTAGCGTATCAACCGGGGAGCTGTTTTTT. Translation: CASSLTSVSTGELFF.

This clone appeared once. The chain recombines TRBV11-2 with TRBJ2-1; 10 bases are a match to TRBD2. The CDR3 has 14 residues. Germline V gene lookup returns CDR1 SGHAT and CDR2 FQNNGV. V was pared by 4 bases and J by 4 bases, with 1 base of the junction left unmatched. The CDR3 nucleotides read TGTGCCAGCAGCTCAGCGGGAGGGTACAATGAGCAGTTCTTC. It codes for CASSSAGGYNEQFF.

The CDR3 DNA sequence: TGTGCCAGCAAATTCTTCAGTTCGAACACCGGGGAGCTGTTTTTT. Protein sequence: CASKFFSSNTGELFF. The chain combines TRBV5-6 with TRBJ2-2; D is uncertain. The CDR3 is made up of 15 amino acids. V lost 6 bases and J lost 0, with 12 bases in between. CDR1 and CDR2 (germline): SGHDT, YYEEEE.

This clone was detected only once. V and J are TRBV28 and TRBJ2-7, with D hard to call. Germline V gene sequence: CDR1 MDHEN, CDR2 SYDVKM. V lost 8 bases, J lost 2 bases, and 10 bases lay in between. The CDR3 contains 12 residues. The CDR3 DNA sequence: TGTGCCAGCTCCGACTTAACCTACGAGCAGTACTTC. Protein product: CASSDLTYEQYF.

This clone was seen just once. V and J are TRBV6-6 and TRBJ2-1; perhaps TRBD2 as D (6 bases). Germline CDR1 is MNHNY and CDR2 is SVGAGI (reference sequence). The CDR3 covers 15 residues. V lost 0 bases, J lost 4 bases, and 10 bases lay in between. The CDR3 sequence: CASSYSMGGYNEQFF. The CDR3 DNA follows: TGTGCCAGCAGTTACTCGATGGGGGGTTACAATGAGCAGTTCTTC.

A remark on this clone: This sample includes further DNA sequences coding for the same CDR3. This chain connects TRBV10-2 to TRBJ2-2, with 10 nucleotides matching TRBD1. The germline V gene has CDR1 WSHSY and CDR2 SAAADI. There are 16 residues in the CDR3. The junction had 2 bases not matched to a gene; V was cut back by 0 bases and J by 4 bases. The CDR3 bases are TGCGCCAGCAGTGAGTCCCGGGACAGGGGCACCGGGGAGCTGTTTTTT. Protein: CASSESRDRGTGELFF.

The CDR3 region is CASSPYGGAATGELFF. CDR3 bases: TGTGCCAGCAGCCCCTATGGGGGCGCGGCCACCGGGGAGCTGTTTTTT. The chain uses TRBV7-9 and TRBJ2-2; D perhaps matches TRBD1 (6 bases). CDR1 is SEHNR and CDR2 is FQNEAQ in the germline V gene (reference sequence). There are 16 residues in the CDR3. The V gene lost 5 bases and the J gene lost 4 bases, with 17 bases spanning the gap.

The genes are TRBV14 and TRBJ2-3; 9 bases are shared with TRBD2. The germline V gene has CDR1 SGHDN and CDR2 FVKESK. V lost 4 bases, J lost 4 bases, and 3 bases stayed unmatched. This CDR3 has 14 residues. The CDR3 DNA is TGTGCCAGCAGCCTGCTAGCGGGATCAGATACGCAGTATTTT. Translated: CASSLLAGSDTQYF.

The V and J genes are TRBV27 and TRBJ1-1; D gene ambiguous. V was shortened by 0 bases and J by 5 bases, with 16 bases between the two germline ends. CDR3 length equals 16 residues. Per the germline V gene, CDR1 is MNHEY and CDR2 is SMNVEV (reference sequence). CDR3 residues: CASSLSPGRSNTEAFF. Here the CDR3 DNA reads TGTGCCAGCAGTTTATCTCCCGGGAGGTCGAATACTGAAGCTTTCTTT.

This chain uses TRBV28 with TRBJ1-4; D is possibly TRBD1 (5 bases). In germline, CDR1 is MDHEN, CDR2 SYDVKM. This CDR3 is 17 amino acids long. V lost 6 bases, J lost 5 bases, and 22 bases lay in between. CDR3 in DNA: TGTGCCAGCAGGTTAGAAGGTGCCCCAGGGAAAAATGAAAAACTGTTTTTT. Amino acids: CASRLEGAPGKNEKLFF. Full variable domain (rest looked up from reference TRBV28 and TRBJ1-4): DVKVTQSSRYLVKRTGEKVFLECVQDMDHENMFWYRQDPGLGLRLIYFSYDVKMKEKGDIPEGYSVSREKKERFSLILESASTNQTSMYLCASRLEGAPGKNEKLFFGSGTQLSVL.

The chain links TRBV14 to TRBJ2-5; 13 bases are shared with TRBD2. This CDR3 is built from 20 residues. V shed 2 bases and J 5 bases; nucleotides not matched to a gene: 17. CDR1 is SGHDN, CDR2 FVKESK, per germline. CDR3 DNA: TGTGCCAGCAGCCAACGGACTAGCGGGAGTTTTGCCTCCACTATGGAGACCCAGTACTTC. Its translation: CASSQRTSGSFASTMETQYF.

The rearrangement uses TRBV6-5 and TRBJ2-3, with 7 bases lining up with TRBD2. Germline loops: CDR1 MNHEY, CDR2 SVGAGI. The J segment lost 5 bases and the V segment lost 4 bases, leaving 12 bases of the junction unmatched. The CDR3 has 16 residues. The CDR3: CASSFGLEPPGDTQYF. CDR3 in DNA: TGTGCCAGCAGTTTCGGACTAGAACCTCCAGGAGATACGCAGTATTTT.

The chain recombines TRBV4-1 with TRBJ1-2; D unclear. The germline V and J ends were trimmed by 0 bases and 4 bases, with 6 bases remaining between them. The CDR3 runs to 13 residues. CDR1 and CDR2 from the germline V gene are MGHRA and YSYEKL. In DNA, the CDR3 is TGCGCCAGCAGCCAAGAGGGCGGCTATGGCTACACCTTC. This sequence encodes CASSQEGGYGYTF.

This clone was found a few times. V is TRBV6-4 and J is TRBJ2-3, with 8 positions matching TRBD2. Germline lookup yields CDR1 MRHNA and CDR2 SNTAGT. This CDR3 has 15 amino acids. V gave up 0 bases and J gave up 2 bases; unmatched junction bases: 1. The CDR3 DNA reads TGTGCCAGCAGTGACTCAGCGGGAGTCACAGATACGCAGTATTTT. It specifies CASSDSAGVTDTQYF.

The rearrangement uses TRBV6-6 and TRBJ2-2; no firm D call. In germline, CDR1 is MNHNY, CDR2 SVGAGI (reference sequence). V lost 5 bases to trimming and J lost 6 bases, with 7 bases between them. This CDR3 has 12 residues. CDR3 in DNA: TGTGCCAGCAGTCTAACCCCCGGGGAGCTGTTTTTT. Amino acid sequence: CASSLTPGELFF.

In this sample, this clone turned up a few times. Here the CDR3 DNA reads TGTGCCAGCAGCGGCAGACGACAGGATCCGGTACACGAGCAGTACTTC. Its protein product is CASSGRRQDPVHEQYF. The gene calls are TRBV9 and TRBJ2-7; D possibly corresponds to TRBD1 (6 bases). The CDR3 has 16 residues. Germline V gene sequence: CDR1 SGDLS, CDR2 YYNGEE. Trimming removed 3 bases at V and 5 bases at J, with 21 bases between.

The chain recombines TRBV5-6 with TRBJ2-1, with D possibly called TRBD1 or TRBD2 (5 bases each). The CDR3 consists of 14 residues. Trimming removed 6 bases from V and 3 bases from J, with 13 bases in between. Per the germline V gene, CDR1 is SGHDT and CDR2 is YYEEEE. CDR3 nucleotides: TGTGCCAGCACTCTAGGGACCTTCTACAATGAGCAGTTCTTC. This gives the protein CASTLGTFYNEQFF.